The T cell receptor (beta chain) described here comes from a study of spatial heterogeneity in lung cancer (dated by TCRdb to the late 2010s). The study in broad terms: More beta-chain than alpha-chain transcripts were consistently detected, likely reflecting higher beta-chain transcript abundance. In tumor regions, TCR transcript counts showed a strong correlation with a T cell transcriptional module score derived from matched bulk RNA-seq. In the raw uncorrected reads, each unique combination of TCR and UMI appeared more than ten times on average. The study quantitatively compared TCR alpha and beta repertoires across multiple tumor regions, matched nontumor lung and blood in non-small cell lung cancer. The study linked features of the TCR repertoire to counts of nonsynonymous mutations, which were determined by whole-exome sequencing of tumor tissue. Both alpha and beta chains were TCR-sequenced in samples taken at surgery, namely 220 tumor regions, roughly 64 matched nontumor lung samples and approximately 51 PBMC samples. Results the study describes overall, beyond this receptor: The number of expanded intratumoral alpha and beta TCRs correlated with the tumor nonsynonymous mutation count. TCR-seq coverage of tumor T cells was estimated to be only 6% to 7.5% for alpha chains and about 13% for beta chains. Counts of ubiquitous and regional expanded TCRs correlated with counts of ubiquitous and regional nonsynonymous mutations, respectively. Additional single-cell paired TCR alpha and beta sequencing was considered necessary to confirm, at a functional level, the hypothesis that regional TCRs recognize regional mutations.

Receptor amplification or capture employed 5' RACE. This sample was sequenced with a NextSeq 500. The TCR library protocol attached a unique molecular identifier to each TCR cDNA molecule to allow correction of PCR and sequencing errors. As for the original processing: TCR identification, UMI-based error correction and CDR3 extraction were all carried out with Decombinator tools. Expanded TCRs were defined as those above a frequency of 2 per 1,000, corresponding to the top 1% of the tumor frequency distribution. Expanded tumor TCRs were classed as regional if statistically deemed absent (corrected P<0.05) from at least one tumor region, otherwise ubiquitous. Renyi diversity was calculated using the R vegan package after each repertoire was subsampled 100 times to 5,000 TCRs. To build CDR3 similarity networks, amino acid triplet string-kernel similarity was used, and CDR3s were connected when their pairwise similarity was above 0.82. The public reads were reanalyzed by TCRdb: fastp trimming at Q25, MiXCR alignment, in-frame beta chains only. Entries are consolidated by CDR3 protein sequence, retaining the most common genes and DNA. TCRdb, not the authors, supplied the V and J calls. The sample table lists about 100,000 distinct CDR3 sequences, approximately 4.7% of them with a count of one. Together, the top ten hold over 20% of the sample.

Read against the paper, the sample's time point label means: sample taken at primary tumor resection. Donors were some 70 patients with early-stage, untreated non-small cell lung cancer from the lung TRACERx cohort. Whole RNA extracted from tumor and nontumor lung tissue, or from cryopreserved PBMC samples, was used for TCR sequencing without cell sorting. A patient was chosen for TCR sequencing only when enough RNA was available from at least two tumor regions. Before selection, tumor and adjacent nontumor lung specimens were reviewed by a lung pathologist. This clonotype was seen repeatedly, ten times or more. The specificity of this receptor is unknown. Base qualities were left out, and no much larger clone turns up one base away. The CDR3 starts with the cysteine, ends with the phenylalanine, and has 15 residues. CDR3 DNA is the only sequence kept; it has 45 bases, read in frame from the first base. Trimming takes 4 bases from V and 1 base from J, and the germline ends sit 11 bases apart. The CDR1 and CDR2 encoded by the germline V gene (reference sequence) are PRHDT and FYEKMQ.

Recombination joined TRBV13 with TRBJ1-3; the D region possibly corresponds to TRBD1 (5 bases align). The clonotype comes from a male donor with early-stage non-small cell lung cancer. This sample comprised lung tumor tissue, obtained at surgery. The CDR3 protein: CASSYGALSGNTIYF. The nucleotide sequence reads as follows: TGTGCCAGCAGCTATGGGGCGCTTTCTGGAAACACCATATATTTT.